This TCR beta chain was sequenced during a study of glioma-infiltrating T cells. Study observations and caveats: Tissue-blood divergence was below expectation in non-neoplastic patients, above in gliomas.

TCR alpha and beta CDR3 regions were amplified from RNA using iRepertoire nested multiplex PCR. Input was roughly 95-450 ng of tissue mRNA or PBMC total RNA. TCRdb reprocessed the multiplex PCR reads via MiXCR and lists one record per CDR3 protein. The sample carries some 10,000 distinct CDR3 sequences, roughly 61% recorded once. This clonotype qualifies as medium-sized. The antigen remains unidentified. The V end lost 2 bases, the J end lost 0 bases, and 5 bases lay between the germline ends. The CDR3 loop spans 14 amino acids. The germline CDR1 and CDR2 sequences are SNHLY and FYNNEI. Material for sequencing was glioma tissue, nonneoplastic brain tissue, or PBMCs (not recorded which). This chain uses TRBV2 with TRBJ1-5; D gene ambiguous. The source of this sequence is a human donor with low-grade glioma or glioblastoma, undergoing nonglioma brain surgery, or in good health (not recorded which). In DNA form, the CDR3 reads TGTGCCAGCAGTGAACAGGCTAGCAATCAGCCCCAGCATTTT. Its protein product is CASSEQASNQPQHF.